Each of the 26 T cell receptor beta chains below was sequenced from the same sample in a study of CD4 T cells in relation to SARS-CoV-2 and coronaviruses. The antigens these receptors bind are not known. The data were produced by immunoSEQ multiplex PCR, yet TCRdb's version contains in-frame clones alone and is incomplete. The table includes about 38,000 clones, around four fifths detected once. Sample: memory CD4+ T cells from PBMCs, cultured in vitro. The receptor source for this set is an adult with COVID-19.

This clone was picked up one time. The chain is built from TRBV9 and TRBJ1-1, with 8 bases that match TRBD1. The trim removed 0 bases at V and 7 bases at J, leaving 11 bases unmatched. The germline CDR1 and CDR2 sequences are SGDLS and YYNGEE. This CDR3 contains 16 residues. The CDR3 reads CASSVGPGGRGNEAFF. The CDR3 nucleotides read TGTGCCAGCAGCGTAGGCCCAGGGGGCCGGGGGAATGAAGCTTTCTTT.

The J gene is TRBJ2-1, the V gene TRBV7-3, with a possible D match to TRBD1 (5 bases). CDR1 is SGHTA and CDR2 is FQGTGA in the germline V gene. The germline V and J ends were trimmed by 2 bases and 5 bases, with 13 bases remaining between them. The CDR3 is 15 residues long. This chain's CDR3 is CASSLDRRAHNEQFF. The DNA for the CDR3 is TGTGCCAGCAGCTTAGACAGACGGGCCCACAATGAGCAGTTCTTC.

CDR3 sequence reads: CASSLENHLTYEQYF. The CDR3, as DNA: TGTGCCAGCAGCTTAGAAAATCACCTTACCTACGAGCAGTACTTC. The chain couples TRBV11-2 to TRBJ2-7, with unresolved D. V lost 0 bases and J lost 2, with 11 bases in between. Germline V gene data show CDR1 as SGHAT and CDR2 as FQNNGV. The CDR3 runs to 15 residues. Complete variable domain (other parts from reference TRBV11-2 and TRBJ2-7): EAGVAQSPRYKIIEKRQSVAFWCNPISGHATLYWYQQILGQGPKLLIQFQNNGVVDDSQLPKDRFSAERLKGVDSTLKIQPAKLEDSAVYLCASSLENHLTYEQYFGPGTRLTVT.

The V and J genes are TRBV7-2 and TRBJ2-6, with TRBD2 matching 8 bases. CDR3 size: 16 residues. Germline CDR1 SGHTA, CDR2 FQGNSA. The junction had 11 bases not matched to a gene; V was cut back by 5 bases and J by 8 bases. The CDR3 region is CASSPRSGNPSNVLTF. CDR3 coding DNA: TGTGCCAGCAGCCCTCGTAGCGGGAATCCCTCCAACGTCCTGACTTTC.

This clone has only a few counts. The gene calls are TRBV6-2 or TRBV6-3 and TRBJ2-2; TRBD2 matches at 13 bases. The CDR3 has 19 residues. Germline CDR1 is MNHEY and CDR2 is SVGEGT. Trimming at V came to 2 bases and at J to 1 base, leaving 7 bases not matched to a gene. The chain's CDR3 is CASSYDTSGRARNTGELFF. The CDR3 nucleotides read TGTGCCAGCAGTTACGATACTAGCGGGAGGGCCCGGAACACCGGGGAGCTGTTTTTT.

The rearrangement joins TRBV3-1 (or the pseudogene TRBV3-2) to TRBJ1-6; D ambiguous. V was clipped by 0 bases and J by 7 bases, with 7 bases between them. The CDR3 totals 14 residues. Germline CDR1 LGHDT, CDR2 YNNKEL (reference sequence). The CDR3 spells CASSQEQPNSPLHF. CDR3 bases: TGTGCCAGCAGCCAAGAACAGCCCAATTCACCCCTCCACTTT.

This clone showed up just a few times. The chain employs TRBV30 and TRBJ2-2; perhaps TRBD2 as D (6 bases). Trimming stripped 6 bases from V and 1 base from J, with 12 bases between. The germline V gene has CDR1 GTSNPN and CDR2 SVGIG (reference sequence). The CDR3 covers 14 residues. The CDR3 loop is CACSGGRNTGELFF. In DNA, the CDR3 is TGTGCCTGCTCTGGAGGGAGGAACACCGGGGAGCTGTTTTTT.

The V gene is TRBV9, the J gene TRBJ2-5; 9 bases agree with TRBD2. CDR3 length: 15 amino acids. Germline V gene data show CDR1 as SGDLS and CDR2 as YYNGEE. V lost 0 bases to trimming and J lost 5 bases; unmatched junction nucleotides: 5. CDR3 sequence reads: CASSVGGGRDETQYF. The CDR3 DNA reads as TGTGCCAGCAGCGTAGGTGGCGGGAGGGATGAGACCCAGTACTTC.

The sample holds one count of this clone. The chain employs TRBV29-1 and TRBJ2-1, with 10 bases fitting TRBD2. The CDR3 sequence is 15 residues long. Germline CDR1 reads SQVTM; CDR2 reads ANQGSEA. V lost 5 bases and J lost 5; bases outside the gene matches: 9. The CDR3 sequence: CSVSEGTSADNEQFF. The CDR3 DNA is TGCAGCGTTTCAGAGGGGACTAGCGCCGACAATGAGCAGTTCTTC.

The rearrangement joins TRBV19 to TRBJ2-5, with 10 bases lining up with TRBD2. The CDR3 is 16 amino acids. Germline V gene sequence: CDR1 LNHDA, CDR2 SQIVND (reference sequence). Trimming took 3 bases from V and 4 from J; bases not matched to a gene: 8. CDR3 protein: CASSMASGSSGETQYF. For the CDR3, the DNA is TGTGCCAGTAGTATGGCTAGCGGGAGTAGTGGAGAGACCCAGTACTTC.

This chain joins TRBV4-1 and TRBJ1-1; a weak D match, TRBD1 (6 bases). The CDR3 length is 14 residues. Per germline, CDR1 MGHRA and CDR2 YSYEKL. The V end lost 1 base, the J end lost 4 bases, and 10 bases lay between the germline ends. CDR3 region: CASSQAGAITEAFF. The DNA for the CDR3 is TGCGCCAGCAGCCAAGCGGGGGCCATCACTGAAGCTTTCTTT.

The genes are TRBV20-1 and TRBJ1-1; D gene ambiguous. V dropped 0 bases and J dropped 6 bases, with 5 bases sitting between them. This CDR3 has 11 residues. Germline V gives CDR1 DFQATT, CDR2 SNEGSKA (reference sequence). CDR3 sequence: CSARDNSEAFF. The CDR3 DNA follows: TGCAGTGCTAGAGATAACTCTGAAGCTTTCTTT.

The chain combines TRBV4-1 with TRBJ1-1; D possibly corresponds to TRBD1 (6 bases). V lost 1 base to trimming and J lost 4 bases, with 10 bases between them. The CDR3 totals 14 residues. Germline V CDR1 and CDR2: MGHRA, YSYEKL. CDR3 sequence reads: CASSQGGGGTEAFF. In DNA, the CDR3 is TGCGCCAGCAGCCAAGGAGGGGGGGGCACTGAAGCTTTCTTT.

CDR3: CSASPGVGEQFF. For the CDR3, the DNA is TGCAGTGCTAGTCCAGGGGTCGGTGAGCAGTTCTTC. The chain links TRBV20-1 to TRBJ2-1, with TRBD1 as a possible D gene (6 bases). V dropped 3 bases and J dropped 9 bases, with 12 bases sitting between them. CDR1 and CDR2 (germline): DFQATT, SNEGSKA (reference sequence). The length of the CDR3 is 12 residues.

This clone was detected a few times. The chain employs TRBV28 and TRBJ2-7; weak D call: TRBD1 (5 bases). This CDR3 contains 11 residues. Germline V gene data show CDR1 as MDHEN and CDR2 as SYDVKM. Trimming took 6 bases from V and 6 from J, leaving 9 bases between them. This CDR3 reads CASRDTGEQYF. The CDR3 coding sequence is TGTGCCAGCAGGGATACAGGCGAGCAGTACTTC.

This rearrangement joins TRBV30 to TRBJ2-2, with D perhaps TRBD1 or TRBD2 (6 bases each). This CDR3 is built from 14 residues. Between the trimmed V and J ends, which lost 8 bases and 1 base, there was a span of 14 bases. CDR1 is GTSNPN, CDR2 SVGIG, per germline (reference sequence). The CDR3 sequence is CARRGEVNTGELFF. DNA of the CDR3: TGTGCCAGAAGGGGGGAGGTGAACACCGGGGAGCTGTTTTTT.

The V gene is TRBV19, the J gene TRBJ1-2, with TRBD1 identical over 7 bases. The CDR3 consists of 16 residues. Germline lookup yields CDR1 LNHDA and CDR2 SQIVND (reference sequence). J gave up 4 bases and V 3 bases, and 11 bases lay outside the gene matches. Here the CDR3 reads CASSIGRGRSSYGYTF. In DNA, the CDR3 is TGTGCCAGTAGTATCGGCAGGGGGAGGTCTAGCTATGGCTACACCTTC. Supplemented by reference TRBV19 and TRBJ1-2, the full variable domain reads DGGITQSPKYLFRKEGQNVTLSCEQNLNHDAMYWYRQDPGQGLRLIYYSQIVNDFQKGDIAEGYSVSREKKESFPLTVTSAQKNPTAFYLCASSIGRGRSSYGYTFGSGTRLTVV.

There are a few counts of this clone. The chain combines TRBV9 with TRBJ1-6, with 7 bases identical to TRBD1. With V trimmed by 3 bases and J by 6 bases, 9 bases remained unmatched. The V gene's germline CDR1 is SGDLS and CDR2 YYNGEE. This CDR3 has 16 residues. The CDR3 reads CASSGVEGALNSPLHF. DNA of the CDR3: TGTGCCAGCAGCGGAGTCGAGGGGGCCCTTAATTCACCCCTCCACTTT.

V and J are TRBV5-1 and TRBJ2-5; D might be TRBD1 (6 bases). Germline V CDR1 and CDR2: SGHRS, YFSETQ. V was clipped by 5 bases and J by 1 base, with 9 bases between them. The CDR3 runs to 13 residues. The DNA of the CDR3 is TGCGCCAGCAGTAGGGGGAGCCAAGAGACCCAGTACTTC. Translation gives CASSRGSQETQYF.

Only one count was recorded for this clone. The chain links TRBV5-1 to TRBJ1-4; TRBD1 matches 9 bases. Germline trimming cut 0 bases from V and 6 bases from J; bases unmatched to any gene: 3. The CDR3 runs to 15 residues. Per the germline V gene, CDR1 is SGHRS and CDR2 is YFSETQ. The CDR3 sequence: CASSLGGTGYEKLFF. The CDR3 nucleotides are TGCGCCAGCAGCTTGGGTGGGACAGGGTATGAAAAACTGTTTTTT. Using reference TRBV5-1 and TRBJ1-4 for the parts outside the CDR3, the full variable domain is KAGVTQTPRYLIKTRGQQVTLSCSPISGHRSVSWYQQTPGQGLQFLFEYFSETQRNKGNFPGRFSGRQFSNSRSEMNVSTLELGDSALYLCASSLGGTGYEKLFFGSGTQLSVL.

This clone has only a few counts. The chain uses TRBV20-1 and TRBJ2-1; D gene unclear. The CDR3 is 10 residues long. The germline V gene has CDR1 DFQATT and CDR2 SNEGSKA (reference sequence). The V end lost 7 bases, the J end lost 8 bases, and 9 bases lay between the germline ends. This CDR3 is CSGLLDEQFF. The CDR3 nucleotides read TGCAGTGGGCTCCTAGATGAGCAGTTCTTC.

This chain joins TRBV11-3 and TRBJ2-1; D possibly matches TRBD1 or TRBD2 (6 bases each). V was cut by 3 bases and J by 2 bases, with 11 bases left in between. CDR1 and CDR2 from the germline V gene are SGHNT and YENEEA. The CDR3 sequence is 15 residues long. Here the CDR3 reads CASSFGGTTYNEQFF. In DNA form, the CDR3 reads TGTGCCAGCAGCTTCGGCGGGACAACCTACAATGAGCAGTTCTTC.

J is TRBJ2-1 and V is TRBV9, with TRBD1 identical over 10 bases. CDR1 SGDLS and CDR2 YYNGEE come from the germline V gene. The junction had 4 bases not matched to a gene; V was cut back by 0 bases and J by 4 bases. This CDR3 comprises 16 residues. The CDR3 DNA follows: TGTGCCAGCAGCGTAGGTATGGGACAGGGGTACAATGAGCAGTTCTTC. This sequence encodes CASSVGMGQGYNEQFF.

The J gene is TRBJ1-3, the V gene TRBV15; D is possibly TRBD1 (6 bases). CDR3 length: 15 residues. Germline-derived CDR1 and CDR2 are LNHNV and YYDKDF (reference sequence). V lost 2 bases and J 0 bases, leaving 8 bases between the germline ends. The CDR3 here is CATSRPTGSGNTIYF. In DNA, the CDR3 is TGTGCCACCAGCAGACCGACAGGCTCTGGAAACACCATATATTTT.

The sample holds a few counts of this clone. The CDR3 region is CASSRVIGLQPQHF. The CDR3 DNA sequence: TGCGCCAGCAGCCGTGTTATCGGTTTGCAGCCCCAGCATTTT. J is TRBJ1-5 and V is TRBV4-1; D is uncertain. Germline CDR1 MGHRA, CDR2 YSYEKL. Trimming removed 4 bases at V and 7 bases at J, with 14 bases between. The CDR3 loop spans 14 amino acids.

The chain has TRBV5-4 and TRBJ2-5; unclear D gene. The CDR3 runs to 13 residues. V lost 1 base and J 4 bases, leaving 8 bases between the germline ends. Germline CDR1 and CDR2: SGHNT and YYREEE (reference sequence). In DNA form, the CDR3 reads TGTGCCAGCAGCTTGTGGGTTGGAGAGACCCAGTACTTC. It encodes CASSLWVGETQYF.